This T cell receptor (beta chain) was retrieved from a study of shared clonotypes between healthy human individuals. In replicate PCRs of sorted subsets, around 200 ng DNA, approximately 30,000 T cell genomes, was used. Produced via immunoSEQ multiplex PCR; TCRdb's table is partial and in-frame only. The data contain 2 million to 2.5 million clones, around 90% of them seen just once; the ten biggest clones take up roughly 0.34%. The source of this sequence is a man between 18 and 29 years old in good health. Some clones in this sample may be carry-over from other donors' samples. Sequences were obtained from naive CD4+ T cells from PBMCs. Specified subset: CD45RA+ positively selected.

CDR3 DNA: TGTGCCAGCTCACCGACCAGATTGTGGACCCAGTACTTC. This encodes CASSPTRLWTQYF. V usage is TRBV2 and J usage is TRBJ2-5; D call uncertain. This CDR3 spans 13 amino acids. Germline V gene lookup returns CDR1 SNHLY and CDR2 FYNNEI. The germline V and J ends were trimmed by 8 bases and 7 bases, with 17 bases remaining between them.